These 9 T cell receptor beta chains were all obtained from the same sample, sequenced in a study of blood T cell repertoires in COVID-19. Assay used: immunoSEQ multiplex PCR; TCRdb lists only in-frame clones, some missing. The repertoire consists of roughly 250,000 clones, with 80% to 95% occurring once and the leading ten covering under 3%. Material for sequencing was peripheral blood. These receptors originate from a person in their late teens or twenties with COVID-19, enrolled during active disease.

The chain uses TRBV6-1 and TRBJ1-6; no reliable D call. Trimming took 4 bases from V and 0 from J, leaving 10 bases between them. Germline V lookup: CDR1 MNHNS, CDR2 SASEGT. This CDR3 contains 16 residues. The CDR3 is CASSGSASSYNSPLHF. The CDR3 nucleotides read TGTGCCAGCAGTGGCAGCGCGAGCTCCTATAATTCACCCCTCCACTTT.

About this clone itself: Other DNA sequences in this specimen translate into the identical CDR3. The chain employs TRBV24-1 and TRBJ2-7; D may be TRBD2 (5 bases). Trimming cost V 6 bases and J 3 bases, with 5 bases left between them. This CDR3 region has 11 residues. Germline V gene sequence: CDR1 KGHDR, CDR2 SFDVKD. DNA for the CDR3: TGTGCCACCAGTCGGGGCTACGAGCAGTACTTC. It yields the protein CATSRGYEQYF.

CDR3 nucleotides: TGTGCCAGTAGCCTACAGGTGACTTATTATGGCTACACCTTC. Protein product: CASSLQVTYYGYTF. This chain connects TRBV19 to TRBJ1-2; weak D call: TRBD1 (5 bases). The ends were cut back, 6 bases at V and 5 bases at J, with 16 bases in the middle. Per the germline V gene, CDR1 is LNHDA and CDR2 is SQIVND (reference sequence). CDR3 length: 14 amino acids.

The rearrangement links TRBV12-1 to TRBJ2-7; the table's D call, TRBD1, has no DNA check behind it. TRBV12-1 is flagged as a pseudogene. This CDR3 contains 17 residues. The CDR3 bases are TGTGCCAGCAGCCGACGAGGGACGGACAGGCTTCCCTACGAGCAGTACTTC. Its protein product is CASSRRGTDRLPYEQYF.

This chain's CDR3 is CASSQAEGAYEQYF. CDR3 coding DNA: TGCGCCAGCAGCCAAGCTGAGGGTGCCTACGAGCAGTACTTC. The V and J genes are TRBV4-1 and TRBJ2-7; the D gene is possibly TRBD2 (5 bases). The germline V and J ends were trimmed by 1 base and 2 bases, with 9 bases remaining between them. Germline CDR1 and CDR2: MGHRA and YSYEKL. The CDR3 runs 14 residues.

This sequence joins TRBV9 and TRBJ2-1; perhaps TRBD2 as D (6 bases). The CDR3 extends over 13 amino acids. CDR1 and CDR2 (germline): SGDLS, YYNGEE. V gave up 4 bases and J gave up 10 bases, with 15 bases separating them. The CDR3 sequence is CASSSHPREEQFF. DNA for the CDR3: TGTGCCAGCAGCTCACACCCTCGGGAGGAGCAGTTCTTC.

For the CDR3, the DNA is TGTGCCAGAACAGGGGGTCTCTTCCTTGAGGAGCAGTACTTC. Amino acids: CARTGGLFLEEQYF. The gene calls are TRBV21-1 and TRBJ2-7; TRBD1 is taken as the D call from the table, unchecked against the DNA. TRBV21-1 is a documented pseudogene. CDR3 length equals 14 residues.

The chain carries TRBV5-6 and TRBJ2-1; D is ambiguous. This CDR3 has 14 residues. Germline assignment: CDR1 SGHDT and CDR2 YYEEEE. The V end was cut by 4 bases, the J end by 3 bases, with 11 bases between. The CDR3 protein is CASSPAPVYNEQFF. In DNA form, the CDR3 reads TGTGCCAGCAGCCCCGCCCCGGTCTACAATGAGCAGTTCTTC.

This chain uses TRBV27 with TRBJ2-7, with 8 bases that match TRBD1. V lost 6 bases, J lost 1 base, and 17 bases stayed unmatched. CDR1 is MNHEY and CDR2 is SMNVEV in the germline V gene (reference sequence). This CDR3 has 18 residues. This chain's CDR3 is CASSPTGQGIFGSYEQYF. In DNA form, the CDR3 reads TGTGCCAGCAGCCCTACTGGACAGGGAATATTCGGATCCTACGAGCAGTACTTC.